The entry that follows covers one T cell receptor (beta chain) sequence. The antigen it binds to is not known. No qualities accompany the bases; no much larger clone lies one base away. The sample belongs to a study of control samples from healthy donors and cancer patients (dated by TCRdb to about 2020). Library prep was done by the immunoSEQ multiplex PCR assay. TCRdb carries this immuneACCESS record with in-frame sequences only. Its versions omit some clonotypes, under half of them owing to an unresolved V gene in the studies checked, with the rest unexplained. In this sample the table shows 84,000 or so clones, 84% of which occur a single time. The ten largest account for roughly 12% of the sample. After removal of 3 bases from V and 0 bases from J, the junction retains 3 bases not matched to a gene. The germline V gene (reference sequence) yields DFQATT for CDR1 and SNEGSKA for CDR2. Including cysteine and phenylalanine, the CDR3 has 14 amino acids. Solely the CDR3 DNA is kept, with 42 bases framed from the first base.

The material sequenced was PBMCs. The chain is assembled from TRBV20-1 and TRBJ1-1; TRBD1 agrees with 8 junctional bases. The TCR was taken from a man aged 55 to 70 with head and neck cancer. In nucleotide form, the sequence is TGCAGTGCTAGTTTGGACAGGGTGAACACTGAAGCTTTCTTT. Translation gives CSASLDRVNTEAFF.